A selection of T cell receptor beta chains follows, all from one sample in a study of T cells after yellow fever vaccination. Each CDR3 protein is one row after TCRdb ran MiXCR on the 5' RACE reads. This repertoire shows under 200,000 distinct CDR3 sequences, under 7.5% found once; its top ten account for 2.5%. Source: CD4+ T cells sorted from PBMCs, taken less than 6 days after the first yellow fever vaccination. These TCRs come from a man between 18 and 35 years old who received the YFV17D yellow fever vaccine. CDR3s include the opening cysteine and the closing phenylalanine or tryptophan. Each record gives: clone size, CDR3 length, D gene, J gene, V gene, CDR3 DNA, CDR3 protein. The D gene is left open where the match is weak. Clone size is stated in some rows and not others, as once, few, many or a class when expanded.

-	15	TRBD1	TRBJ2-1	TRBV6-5	TGTGCCAGCAGTTCCACAGGGGGCGCTTACAATGAGCAGTTCTTC	CASSSTGGAYNEQFF
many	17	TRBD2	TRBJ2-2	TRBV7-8	TGTGCCAGCAGCCAAGGGGGGACTAGCGGGGTAACCGGGGAGCTGTTTTTT	CASSQGGTSGVTGELFF
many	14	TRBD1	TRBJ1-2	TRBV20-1	TGCAGCGCTGAAAAGGGACAGGCAATTTATGGCTACACCTTC	CSAEKGQAIYGYTF
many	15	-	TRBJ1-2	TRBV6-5	TGTGCCAGCAGTTACGTAAACACAGGGTCGAATGGCTACACCTTC	CASSYVNTGSNGYTF
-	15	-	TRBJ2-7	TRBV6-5	TGTGCCAGCACCAAGGGGGAAGGGGCCTCCTACGAGCAGTACTTC	CASTKGEGASYEQYF
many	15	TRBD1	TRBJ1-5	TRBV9	TGTGCCAGCAGCGTAGATGGACAGGGGTATCAGCCCCAGCATTTT	CASSVDGQGYQPQHF
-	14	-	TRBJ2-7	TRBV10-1	TGCGCCAGCAGTGAAGCGGGCACCCCCTACGAGCAGTACTTC	CASSEAGTPYEQYF
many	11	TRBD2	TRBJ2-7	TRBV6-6	TGTGCCAGCCGCGGGAGCGGGGAGCAGTACTTC	CASRGSGEQYF
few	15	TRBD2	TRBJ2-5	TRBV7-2	TGTGCCAGCAGCTTAAATCCAGCGGGGACAGAGACCCAGTACTTC	CASSLNPAGTETQYF
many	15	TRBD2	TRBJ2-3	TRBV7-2	TGTGCCAGCAGCCGAAATAGCGGGAGCGCAGATACGCAGTATTTT	CASSRNSGSADTQYF
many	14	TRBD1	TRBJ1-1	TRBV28	TGTGCCAGCAGTTTCGGGCAGGGGGCTGAGGAAGCTTTCTTT	CASSFGQGAEEAFF
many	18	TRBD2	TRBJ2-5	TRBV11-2	TGTGCCAGCAGCCGAGGGGTTACCGGACTAGCAGGGGAAGAGACCCAGTACTTC	CASSRGVTGLAGEETQYF
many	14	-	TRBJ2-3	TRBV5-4	TGTGCCAGCAGCCATGGGAGGCCCGAGGATACGCAGTATTTT	CASSHGRPEDTQYF
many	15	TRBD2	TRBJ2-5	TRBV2	TGTGCCAGCAGTGAAAAACGAGCGGGGGAAGAGACCCAGTACTTC	CASSEKRAGEETQYF
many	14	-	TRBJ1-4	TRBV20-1	TGCAGTGCTAGTAGGCCAGGGGTCAGCGAAAAACTGTTTTTT	CSASRPGVSEKLFF
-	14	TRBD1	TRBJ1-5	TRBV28	TGTGCCAGCAATGTGGGACAGATCAATCAGCCCCAGCATTTT	CASNVGQINQPQHF
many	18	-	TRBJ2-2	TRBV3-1	TGTGCCAGCAGCCAAGACAGGTATCCGATGAAGAACACCGGGGAGCTGTTTTTT	CASSQDRYPMKNTGELFF
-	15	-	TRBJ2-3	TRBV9	TGTGCCAGCAGCGTGGCATGGGGGGTCACGGGTACGCAGTATTTT	CASSVAWGVTGTQYF
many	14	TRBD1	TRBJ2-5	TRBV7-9	TGTGCCAGCAGCACCGGGACAGGTCATCATACCCAGTACTTC	CASSTGTGHHTQYF
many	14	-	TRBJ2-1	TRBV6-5	TGTGCCAGCAGTTACTCGACTAATTACAATGAGCAGTTCTTC	CASSYSTNYNEQFF
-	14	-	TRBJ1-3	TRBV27	TGTGCCAGCAGGAAACAATCGACCGGAAACACCATATATTTT	CASRKQSTGNTIYF
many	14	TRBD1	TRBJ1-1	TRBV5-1	TGCGCCTGCCGACAGGGTAATTTGAACACTGAAGCTTTCTTT	CACRQGNLNTEAFF
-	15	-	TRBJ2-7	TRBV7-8	TGTGCCAGCAGCTCCCCTGTCGGGCACTTCTACGAGCAGTACTTC	CASSSPVGHFYEQYF
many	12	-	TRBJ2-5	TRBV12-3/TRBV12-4	TGTGCCAGCAGCTCAGTCGAAGAGACCCAGTACTTC	CASSSVEETQYF
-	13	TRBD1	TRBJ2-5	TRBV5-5	TGTGCCAGCAGCTTGGCAGGGGGAGAGACCGAGTACTTC	CASSLAGGETEYF
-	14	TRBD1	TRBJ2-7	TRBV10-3	TGTGCCATCACCGGGACAGGGAACCCCTACGAGCAGTACTTC	CAITGTGNPYEQYF
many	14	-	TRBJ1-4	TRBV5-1	TGCGCCAGCAGCCATGAAACAACTAATGAAAAACTGTTTTTT	CASSHETTNEKLFF
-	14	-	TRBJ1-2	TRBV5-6	TGTGCCAGCAGCTTGGGACGGCCTGCCTATGGCTACACCTTC	CASSLGRPAYGYTF
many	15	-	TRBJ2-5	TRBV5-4	TGTGCCAGCAGCTTGATGGGGACACGACAAGAGACCCAGTACTTC	CASSLMGTRQETQYF